These T cell receptor beta chains were read from a single sample in a study of T cell responses to AZD1222 COVID-19 vaccine. Measured with immunoSEQ multiplex PCR; TCRdb has only the in-frame clones, and not every one. The profile shows approximately 150,000 clones, about 92% of them singletons. The specimen was peripheral blood, collected after recovery from COVID-19. The receptors derive from an adult who had recovered from COVID-19. The conserved cysteine and the conserved F or W are not part of the CDR3 here. A D gene is named only where the DNA matches it firmly.

ASSLQGEQY	TRBV28	.	9	TRBJ2-7
ASSLEGGNEKLF	TRBV5-1	.	12	TRBJ1-4
AISRGVVDEQF	TRBV10-3	.	11	TRBJ2-1
ASSLLGQRGSYEQY	TRBV11-2	.	14	TRBJ2-7
ASSSRLAGSYEQY	TRBV6-6	TRBD2	13	TRBJ2-7
ASSIVRGLMNTEAF	TRBV19	.	14	TRBJ1-1
ASSPLEGAGTGELF	TRBV27	TRBD1	14	TRBJ2-2
ASSDRDSNQPQH	TRBV19	.	12	TRBJ1-5
ASSISVVTDTQY	TRBV28	.	12	TRBJ2-3
AWSGTRTGRNEKLF	TRBV30	TRBD1	14	TRBJ1-4
ASSQLAGNQPQH	TRBV3-1/TRBV3-2	.	12	TRBJ1-5
ASRKGLAGAYEQF	TRBV11-1	TRBD2	13	TRBJ2-1
ASSPRTGNTGELF	TRBV7-9	TRBD1	13	TRBJ2-2
ASSSLGGGTDTQY	TRBV28	TRBD2	13	TRBJ2-3
ASSRRTGNQPQH	TRBV27	.	12	TRBJ1-5
ASSQLDSGRIDEQF	TRBV3-1/TRBV3-2	TRBD2	14	TRBJ2-1
ASSWGAAARLNYGYT	TRBV5-5	.	15	TRBJ1-2